In this sample, the clone carrying this TCR beta chain turned up a few times. Its antigen is unknown. The assay was immunoSEQ multiplex PCR, and TCRdb's table has in-frame clones only and misses some. The data contain 60,000 to 80,000 clones, approximately 90% of them singletons. This entry belongs to a study of T cell responses to AZD1222 COVID-19 vaccine. The wider study: Investigators merged groups given second doses at roughly 4 or roughly 12 weeks.

The CDR3 runs to 15 residues. The germline CDR1 and CDR2 sequences are SGHNT and YYREEE (reference sequence). V was pared by 4 bases and J by 7 bases, with 21 bases between. Study results and caveats: The CD4 TCRs associated with vaccination extended across spike and predominated at 160-218 and 743-854. Baseline seropositivity occurred in only a handful of AZD1222 recipients.

This clonotype was sampled from an adult in good health. The chain employs TRBV5-4 and TRBJ2-7; D assignment may be TRBD1 or TRBD2 (5 bases each). The specimen comprised peripheral blood, sampled on day 0 of AZD1222 vaccination. Written as DNA, the CDR3 is TGTGCCAGCAGCCTGGAGGTAGGGGCGAGTTATGAGCAGTACTTC. Translated: CASSLEVGASYEQYF.